This T cell receptor beta chain was sequenced in a study of blood T cell repertoires in COVID-19. Study in general: Donors in the United States, Italy and Spain gave samples during acute or convalescent COVID-19. Sources were T cells, B-cell-depleted T cells, or PBMCs; the material itself was cDNA or gDNA.

Original data processing: For nucleated cells, counts were estimated from reference gene primer amplification. The table came from immunoSEQ multiplex PCR; TCRdb's copy has only in-frame clones and leaves some out. That table is the source of V, J and clone size, and D and trimming were worked out from the DNA. The sample carries about 70,000 clones, roughly 87% recorded once. This clone was seen once. The length of the CDR3 is 14 residues. Per germline, CDR1 SGHDT and CDR2 YYEEEE. J gave up 2 bases and V 4 bases, and 5 bases lay outside the gene matches. V gene TRBV5-6 combines with J gene TRBJ2-5; TRBD2 matches 7 bases. The sequence derives from a woman younger than 35 with acute or convalescent COVID-19. The material sequenced was peripheral blood. This chain's CDR3 is CASSRDYGQETQYF. In DNA form, the CDR3 reads TGTGCCAGCAGCCGGGACTATGGGCAAGAGACCCAGTACTTC.